This is a list of T cell receptor beta chains from one sample in a study of identical twins. TCRdb re-derived calls from the 5' RACE reads in MiXCR, one entry per CDR3 protein. Here the sample spans 450,000 to 600,000 distinct CDR3 sequences, approximately 20% being singletons. These data also featured in a second study, about yellow fever vaccine responses in identical twins.

The material sequenced was CD4+ T cells sorted from blood. The receptor source for this set is a woman younger than 35 in good health. CDR3s include the opening cysteine and the closing phenylalanine or tryptophan. Each record gives: V gene, D gene, J gene, clone size, CDR3 length, CDR3 DNA, CDR3 protein. The D gene is left open where the match is weak. Some rows mark clone size as missing; the rest say once, few, many or name a class of expanded clone.

V: TRBV4-2; D: TRBD2; J: TRBJ2-5; size: NA; length: 16; DNA: TGTGCCAGCAGCCACTGGGGCGGGGGGGCCCGAGAGACCCAGTACTTC; CDR3: CASSHWGGGARETQYF
V: TRBV28; D: NA; J: TRBJ2-7; size: NA; length: 15; DNA: TGTGCCAGCAGTTTATTAGGAGGACAGTCCTACGAGCAGTACTTC; CDR3: CASSLLGGQSYEQYF
V: TRBV15; D: TRBD2; J: TRBJ2-3; size: NA; length: 17; DNA: TGTGCCACCAGCAGAGATTTTGCGGGGGGGATCACAGATACGCAGTATTTT; CDR3: CATSRDFAGGITDTQYF
V: TRBV7-9; D: TRBD2; J: TRBJ2-1; size: few; length: 14; DNA: TGTGCCAGCAGTCCCCACTTTAGCGGGACGAGCGAATTCTTC; CDR3: CASSPHFSGTSEFF
V: TRBV7-8; D: NA; J: TRBJ2-3; size: NA; length: 15; DNA: TGTGCCAGCAGCTTAGTTCTTCAGAGCACAGATACGCAGTATTTT; CDR3: CASSLVLQSTDTQYF
V: TRBV5-1; D: NA; J: TRBJ2-3; size: few; length: 14; DNA: TGCGCCAGCATGATAGGACCTAGCACAGATACGCAGTATTTT; CDR3: CASMIGPSTDTQYF
V: TRBV7-9; D: TRBD1; J: TRBJ2-5; size: NA; length: 14; DNA: TGTGCCAGCAGCTTACAGGGGGCTTGGGAGACCCAGTACTTC; CDR3: CASSLQGAWETQYF
V: TRBV20-1; D: TRBD1; J: TRBJ2-3; size: NA; length: 18; DNA: TGCAGTGCTAGAGAGGGGAGCACCTCGGGACAGGGTTTAGATACGCAGTATTTT; CDR3: CSAREGSTSGQGLDTQYF
V: TRBV5-5; D: TRBD2; J: TRBJ2-5; size: few; length: 16; DNA: TGTGCCAGCAGCTTGGCCCTGACTAGCCTTCAAGAGACCCAGTACTTC; CDR3: CASSLALTSLQETQYF
V: TRBV20-1; D: NA; J: TRBJ2-5; size: NA; length: 12; DNA: TGCAGCGCGACAGGGAGGAAAGAGACCCAGTACTTC; CDR3: CSATGRKETQYF
V: TRBV7-6; D: TRBD1; J: TRBJ2-5; size: NA; length: 16; DNA: TGTGCCAGCAGCAAAACCCCCGGGACAGGGAGAGAGACCCAGTACTTC; CDR3: CASSKTPGTGRETQYF
V: TRBV20-1; D: NA; J: TRBJ2-5; size: few; length: 15; DNA: TGCAGTGCTCGACTAGGACACTCTGGGCAAGAGACCCAGTACTTC; CDR3: CSARLGHSGQETQYF
V: TRBV5-1; D: NA; J: TRBJ2-1; size: many; length: 14; DNA: TGTGCCAGCAGCCCCGGGGGCCCCTACAATGAGCAGTTCTTC; CDR3: CASSPGGPYNEQFF
V: TRBV18; D: NA; J: TRBJ2-1; size: NA; length: 15; DNA: TGTGCCAGCTCACCACTGAACAGTTTGAACAATGAGCAGTTCTTC; CDR3: CASSPLNSLNNEQFF
V: TRBV7-9; D: NA; J: TRBJ2-5; size: few; length: 13; DNA: TGTGCCAGCAGCTCCGGGAGTTTCGAGACCCAGTACTTC; CDR3: CASSSGSFETQYF
V: TRBV6-6; D: NA; J: TRBJ2-3; size: few; length: 13; DNA: TGTGCCAGCAGTACCGGACGCACAGATACGCAGTATTTT; CDR3: CASSTGRTDTQYF
V: TRBV3-1; D: TRBD2; J: TRBJ2-3; size: few; length: 16; DNA: TGTGCCAGCAGCCAAGGTAGTAGCGGGACCTCCGATACGCAGTATTTT; CDR3: CASSQGSSGTSDTQYF
V: TRBV7-9; D: NA; J: TRBJ1-1; size: few; length: 15; DNA: TGTGCCAGCAGCCCTGGACGGGGGGTAGACACTGAAGCTTTCTTT; CDR3: CASSPGRGVDTEAFF
V: TRBV18; D: NA; J: TRBJ2-2; size: NA; length: 16; DNA: TGTGCCAGCTCACCGCAAACTGGACGGGGCACCGGGGAGCTGTTTTTT; CDR3: CASSPQTGRGTGELFF
V: TRBV4-1; D: NA; J: TRBJ1-1; size: once; length: 15; DNA: TGCGCCAGCAGCCAATCCGGGCCGACGAACACTGAAGCTTTCTTT; CDR3: CASSQSGPTNTEAFF
V: TRBV28; D: NA; J: TRBJ1-2; size: NA; length: 15; DNA: TGTGCCAGCAGTTTAGCAGGGCGACGCGGTTATGGCTACACCTTC; CDR3: CASSLAGRRGYGYTF
V: TRBV5-6; D: TRBD1; J: TRBJ2-6; size: NA; length: 18; DNA: TGTGCCAGCAGCTTGGAGGGACAGGGGGCGTTTGGGGCCAACGTCCTGACTTTC; CDR3: CASSLEGQGAFGANVLTF
V: TRBV5-1; D: NA; J: TRBJ2-1; size: NA; length: 15; DNA: TGCGCCAGCAGCTTGGCTCAGGTAGCGGCTTGGGAGCAGTTCTTC; CDR3: CASSLAQVAAWEQFF
V: TRBV7-3; D: TRBD2; J: TRBJ2-2; size: few; length: 14; DNA: TGTGCCAGCAGCTTAATGGGAGGGACCGGGGAGCTGTTTTTT; CDR3: CASSLMGGTGELFF
V: TRBV9; D: TRBD1; J: TRBJ1-1; size: once; length: 15; DNA: TGTGCCAGCAGCGTAGTGGGACAGGGGGACACTGAAGCTTTCTTT; CDR3: CASSVVGQGDTEAFF
V: TRBV10-3; D: NA; J: TRBJ2-2; size: few; length: 14; DNA: TGTGCCATCAGTGCAAGGGAAGGAGCCGGGGAGCTGTTTTTT; CDR3: CAISAREGAGELFF
V: TRBV5-1; D: TRBD1; J: TRBJ2-5; size: NA; length: 16; DNA: TGCGCCAGCAGCGAATTGACAGGGGGCGTAGGGGAGACCCAGTACTTC; CDR3: CASSELTGGVGETQYF
V: TRBV20-1; D: NA; J: TRBJ1-1; size: NA; length: 13; DNA: TGCAGTTCTAAGGGAGAGCTAAACACTGAAGCTTTCTTT; CDR3: CSSKGELNTEAFF
V: TRBV10-2; D: NA; J: TRBJ1-1; size: few; length: 16; DNA: TGCGCCAGCAGACCATCCATGACAGGAGTGCGAACTGAAGCTTTCTTT; CDR3: CASRPSMTGVRTEAFF
V: TRBV10-1; D: TRBD2; J: TRBJ2-3; size: NA; length: 16; DNA: TGCGCCAGCAGTGAGTCGAATGTAGCGGGAGTTGATACGCAGTATTTT; CDR3: CASSESNVAGVDTQYF
V: TRBV3-1; D: NA; J: TRBJ1-1; size: few; length: 15; DNA: TGTGCCAGCAGCCAAGAAACAGGGTTGGGAACTGAAGCTTTCTTT; CDR3: CASSQETGLGTEAFF
V: TRBV20-1; D: NA; J: TRBJ2-6; size: few; length: 13; DNA: TGCAGTGCTAGAGCGACTGGGGCCAACGTCCTGACTTTC; CDR3: CSARATGANVLTF